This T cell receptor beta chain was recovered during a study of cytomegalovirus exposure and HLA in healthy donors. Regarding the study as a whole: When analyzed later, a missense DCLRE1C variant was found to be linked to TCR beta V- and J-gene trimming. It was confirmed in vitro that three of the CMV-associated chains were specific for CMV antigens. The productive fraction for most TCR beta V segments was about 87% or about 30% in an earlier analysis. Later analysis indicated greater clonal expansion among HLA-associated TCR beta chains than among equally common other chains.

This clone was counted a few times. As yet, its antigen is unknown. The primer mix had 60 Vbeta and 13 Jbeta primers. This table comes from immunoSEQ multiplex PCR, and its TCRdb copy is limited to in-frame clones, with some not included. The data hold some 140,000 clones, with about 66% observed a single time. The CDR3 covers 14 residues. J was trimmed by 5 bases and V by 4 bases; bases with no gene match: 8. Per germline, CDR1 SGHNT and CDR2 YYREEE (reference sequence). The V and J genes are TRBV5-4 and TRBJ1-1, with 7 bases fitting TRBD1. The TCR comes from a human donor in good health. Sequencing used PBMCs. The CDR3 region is CASSDQKGATEAFF. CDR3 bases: TGTGCCAGCAGCGATCAAAAGGGGGCAACTGAAGCTTTCTTT.